The clone carrying this T cell receptor beta chain was recorded at least ten times. Its specificity is unknown. The entry originates in a study of T-cell reconstitution after alpha-beta-depleted transplantation in children. The ends were cut back, 0 bases at V and 1 base at J, with 8 bases in the middle. This CDR3 has 15 amino acids. CDR1 is MNHEY and CDR2 is SVGAGI in the germline V gene. Findings of the study overall: Several hundred graft clones that had expanded were reportedly the source of alpha-beta T cells about two months after transplant. Some patients showed high day-60 TCRbeta diversity, which derived from surviving recipient T cells and thymic progenitors. After one year, T-cell counts and TCRbeta diversity mostly came from new T cells.

Unique molecular identifiers were incorporated into the prepared TCRbeta library. TCRdb independently ran MiXCR on the PCR reads; one entry per CDR3 protein. The table records around 190,000 distinct CDR3 sequences, roughly 7.1% of them present only once. The chain recombines TRBV6-5 with TRBJ2-3; D not resolved. The starting material was PBMCs, obtained before TCRalphabeta/CD19-depleted stem cell transplant. This TCR came from a boy aged 2 to 10 with acute lymphoblastic leukemia, due to receive a stem cell transplant. CDR3 protein: CASSYSLSGTDTQYF. The CDR3 DNA sequence: TGTGCCAGCAGTTACTCGCTGTCAGGCACAGATACGCAGTATTTT.